This T cell receptor (beta chain) was captured by sequencing in a study of shared clonotypes between healthy human individuals. The study, taken as a whole, reports: Unshared clonotypes carried lower generation probabilities than those common to all four donors.

Naive CD8 isolation took CD45RO-negative cells positively selected for CCR7 and excluded terminally differentiated effector memory CD45RA+ cells. It was across several immunoSEQ plates that each subset's genomic DNA was evenly split. Generated by immunoSEQ multiplex PCR, the TCRdb table keeps only in-frame clones and is missing some. The table shows millions of clones, with 85% to 95% occurring only once. About this clone: The antigen is unknown.

The CDR3 extends over 15 amino acids. Trimming removed 3 bases from V and 4 bases from J, with 16 bases in between. Germline V lookup: CDR1 MNHEY, CDR2 SMNVEV (reference sequence). The TCR sequence derives from a man in his late teens or twenties in good health. The chain carries TRBV27 and TRBJ2-7, with D possibly TRBD2 on 6 matching bases. Input material: naive CD8+ T cells sorted from blood. The DNA for the CDR3 is TGTGCCAGCAGTTTGAAGGGCGGTAGCGGTTACGAGCAGTACTTC. This encodes CASSLKGGSGYEQYF.